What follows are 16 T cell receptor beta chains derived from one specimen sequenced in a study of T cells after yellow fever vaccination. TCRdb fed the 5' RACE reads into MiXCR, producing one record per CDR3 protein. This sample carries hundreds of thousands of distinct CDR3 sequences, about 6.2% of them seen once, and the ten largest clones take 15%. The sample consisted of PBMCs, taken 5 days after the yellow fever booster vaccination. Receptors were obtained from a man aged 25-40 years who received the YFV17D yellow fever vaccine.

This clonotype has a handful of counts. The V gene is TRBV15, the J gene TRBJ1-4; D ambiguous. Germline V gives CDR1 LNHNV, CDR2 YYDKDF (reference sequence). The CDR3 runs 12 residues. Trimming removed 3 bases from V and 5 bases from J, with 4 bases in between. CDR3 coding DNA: TGTGCCACCAGCAGCGAAAATGAAAAACTGTTTTTT. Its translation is CATSSENEKLFF.

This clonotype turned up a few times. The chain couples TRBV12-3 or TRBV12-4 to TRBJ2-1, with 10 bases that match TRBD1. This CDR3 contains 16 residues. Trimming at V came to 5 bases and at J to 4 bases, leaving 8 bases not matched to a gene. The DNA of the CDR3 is TGTGCCAGCAGTCCGAAGGGACAGGGGCCTTACAATGAGCAGTTCTTC. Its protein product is CASSPKGQGPYNEQFF.

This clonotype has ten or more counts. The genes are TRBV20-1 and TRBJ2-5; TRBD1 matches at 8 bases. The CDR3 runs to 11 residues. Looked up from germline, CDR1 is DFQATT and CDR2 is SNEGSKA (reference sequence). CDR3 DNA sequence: TGCACCCTCGGACAGGGCGGGACCCAGTACTTC. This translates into CTLGQGGTQYF.

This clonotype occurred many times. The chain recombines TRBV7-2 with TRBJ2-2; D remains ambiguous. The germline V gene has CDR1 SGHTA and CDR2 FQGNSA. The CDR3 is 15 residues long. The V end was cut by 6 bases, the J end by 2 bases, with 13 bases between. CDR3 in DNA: TGTGCCAGCAGGCCTGGACGGATAAACACCGGGGAGCTGTTTTTT. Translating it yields CASRPGRINTGELFF.

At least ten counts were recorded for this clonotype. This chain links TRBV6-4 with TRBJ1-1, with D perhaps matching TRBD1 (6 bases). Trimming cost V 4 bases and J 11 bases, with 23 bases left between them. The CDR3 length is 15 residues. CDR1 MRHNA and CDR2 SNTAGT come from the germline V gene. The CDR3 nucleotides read TGTGCCAGCAGTGTTTGGGTCTGGGGGCAGTTGTCCGCTTTCTTT. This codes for CASSVWVWGQLSAFF.

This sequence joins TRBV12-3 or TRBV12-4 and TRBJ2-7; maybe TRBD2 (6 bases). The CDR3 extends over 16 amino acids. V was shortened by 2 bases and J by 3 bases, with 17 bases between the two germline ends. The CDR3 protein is CASSLSAGTLGYEQYF. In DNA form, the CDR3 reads TGTGCCAGCAGTTTATCAGCCGGGACTCTCGGCTACGAGCAGTACTTC.

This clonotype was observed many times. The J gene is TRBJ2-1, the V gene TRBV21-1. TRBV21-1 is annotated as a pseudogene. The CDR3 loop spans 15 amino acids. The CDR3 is CASATAGVNLDEQFF. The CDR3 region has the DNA TGTGCCAGCGCCACAGCGGGAGTAAATTTAGATGAGCAGTTCTTC.

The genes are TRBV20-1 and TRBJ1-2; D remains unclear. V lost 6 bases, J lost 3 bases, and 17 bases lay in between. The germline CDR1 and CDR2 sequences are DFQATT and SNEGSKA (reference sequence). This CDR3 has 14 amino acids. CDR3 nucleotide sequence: TGCAGTGCCCCGCGGGATTCCCCCTACTATGGCTACACCTTC. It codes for CSAPRDSPYYGYTF.

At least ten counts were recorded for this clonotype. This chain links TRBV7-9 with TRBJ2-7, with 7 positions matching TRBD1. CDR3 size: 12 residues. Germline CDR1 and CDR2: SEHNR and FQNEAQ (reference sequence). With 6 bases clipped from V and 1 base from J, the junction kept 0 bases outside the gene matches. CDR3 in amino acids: CASRGQSYEQYF. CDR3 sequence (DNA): TGTGCCAGCAGGGGACAGTCCTACGAGCAGTACTTC.

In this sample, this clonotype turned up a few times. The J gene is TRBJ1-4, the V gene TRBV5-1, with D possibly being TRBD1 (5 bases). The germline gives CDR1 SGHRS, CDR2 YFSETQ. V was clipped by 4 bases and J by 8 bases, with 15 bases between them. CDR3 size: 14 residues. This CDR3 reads CASSMGTRGEKLFF. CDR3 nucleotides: TGCGCCAGCAGCATGGGGACGCGAGGAGAAAAACTGTTTTTT.

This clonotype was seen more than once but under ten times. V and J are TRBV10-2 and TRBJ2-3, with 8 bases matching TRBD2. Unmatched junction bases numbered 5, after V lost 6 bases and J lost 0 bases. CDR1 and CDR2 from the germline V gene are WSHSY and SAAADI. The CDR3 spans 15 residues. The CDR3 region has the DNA TGCGCCAGCAGAAAGTCTAGCGGGAGCACAGATACGCAGTATTTT. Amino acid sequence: CASRKSSGSTDTQYF.

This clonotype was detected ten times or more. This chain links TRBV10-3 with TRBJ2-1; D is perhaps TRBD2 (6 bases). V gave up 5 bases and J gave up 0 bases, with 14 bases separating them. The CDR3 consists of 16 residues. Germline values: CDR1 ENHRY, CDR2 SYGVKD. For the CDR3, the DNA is TGTGCCATCAGTATTAGCGGCCCGAGCTCCTACAATGAGCAGTTCTTC. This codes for CAISISGPSSYNEQFF.

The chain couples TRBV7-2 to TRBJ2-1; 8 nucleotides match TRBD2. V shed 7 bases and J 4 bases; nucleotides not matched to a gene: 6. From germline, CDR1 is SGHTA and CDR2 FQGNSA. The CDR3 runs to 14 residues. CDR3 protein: CASTKTSGYNEQFF. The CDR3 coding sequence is TGTGCCAGCACCAAAACTAGCGGATACAATGAGCAGTTCTTC.

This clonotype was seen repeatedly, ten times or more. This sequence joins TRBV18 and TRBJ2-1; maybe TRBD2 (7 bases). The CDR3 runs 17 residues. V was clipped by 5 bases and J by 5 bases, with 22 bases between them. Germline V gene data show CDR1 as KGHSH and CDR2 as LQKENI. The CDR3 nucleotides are TGTGCCAGCTCATATATAGGGGGGGCCATGGCGGACAATGAGCAGTTCTTC. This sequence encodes CASSYIGGAMADNEQFF. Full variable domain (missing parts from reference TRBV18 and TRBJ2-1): NAGVMQNPRHLVRRRGQEARLRCSPMKGHSHVYWYRQLPEEGLKFMVYLQKENIIDESGMPKERFSAEFPKEGPSILRIQQVVRGDSAAYFCASSYIGGAMADNEQFFGPGTRLTVL.

CDR3 residues: CASSFPKLAGGIDTQYF. For the CDR3, the DNA is TGTGCCAGCAGCTTTCCGAAACTAGCGGGAGGGATAGATACGCAGTATTTT. This chain links TRBV3-1 with TRBJ2-3, with 13 bases aligning to TRBD2. Germline V lookup: CDR1 LGHDT, CDR2 YNNKEL (reference sequence). J was trimmed by 5 bases and V by 5 bases; bases with no gene match: 10. The CDR3 length is 17 residues.

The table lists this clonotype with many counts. CDR3 DNA sequence: TGCAGCTTTTACAGGTGGGATAACACTGAAGCTTTCTTT. This gives the protein CSFYRWDNTEAFF. The chain has TRBV29-1 and TRBJ1-1; D is perhaps TRBD1 (5 bases). Germline lookup yields CDR1 SQVTM and CDR2 ANQGSEA. This CDR3 comprises 13 residues. Trimming took off 8 bases at V and 2 bases at J, with 15 bases between the two ends.